The T cell receptor beta chain under discussion was sequenced for a study of long-term antiretroviral therapy in people with HIV. This was the immunoSEQ v3.0 assay at survey level. Generated by immunoSEQ multiplex PCR, the TCRdb table keeps only in-frame clones and is missing some. The top ten hold 1.5% to 2% of the sample, which has roughly 32,000 clones, about 97% seen once. Germline assignment: CDR1 PRHDT and CDR2 FYEKMQ (reference sequence). The V gene end was trimmed by 2 bases and the J gene end by 0 bases; junction bases not matched to a gene: 2. The CDR3 has 15 residues. The receptor was derived from a man younger than 40 with HIV. This sequence joins TRBV13 and TRBJ2-3; 7 nucleotides align to TRBD2. The sample consisted of unsorted PBMCs, taken 7.6 years after starting antiretroviral therapy. The DNA of the CDR3 is TGTGCCAGCAGCTTACGCGGGGGTAGCACAGATACGCAGTATTTT. Amino acid sequence: CASSLRGGSTDTQYF.